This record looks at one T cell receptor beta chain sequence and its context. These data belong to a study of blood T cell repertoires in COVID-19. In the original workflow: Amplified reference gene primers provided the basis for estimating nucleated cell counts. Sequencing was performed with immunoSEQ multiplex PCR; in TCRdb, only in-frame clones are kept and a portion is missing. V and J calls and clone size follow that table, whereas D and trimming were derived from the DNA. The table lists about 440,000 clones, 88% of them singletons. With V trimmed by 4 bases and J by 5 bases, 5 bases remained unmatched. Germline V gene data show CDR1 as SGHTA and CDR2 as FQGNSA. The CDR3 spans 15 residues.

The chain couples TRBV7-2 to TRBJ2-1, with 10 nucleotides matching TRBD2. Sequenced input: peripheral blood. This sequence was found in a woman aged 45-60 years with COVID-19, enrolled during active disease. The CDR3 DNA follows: TGTGCCAGCAGCTCTGAGCGGGGGGGGAACAATGAGCAGTTCTTC. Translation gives CASSSERGGNNEQFF.